This TCR beta chain was sequenced in a study of blood T cells in healthy people across ages. This clonotype came up once. What it binds is unknown. Whole-study results and caveats: PBMCs that were unsorted prevented a conclusive naive versus antigen-experienced comparison. Long-lived donors carried more naive CD4+ cells and greater diversity than aged donors.

This CDR3 spans 18 amino acids. V lost 6 bases and J lost 6; bases outside the gene matches: 24. Germline V gene data show CDR1 as DFQATT and CDR2 as SNEGSKA (reference sequence). A sample-barcoded 5' primer and a J-beta primer mix were used in a second PCR of roughly 6 to 12 cycles. TCRdb processed the 5' RACE reads anew with MiXCR; each CDR3 protein has one entry. This table has some 700,000 distinct CDR3 sequences, 35% to 45% appearing once. The source of this sequence is a woman aged 55-69 years in good health. Sequenced sample: blood. V usage is TRBV20-1 and J usage is TRBJ2-3; 7 nucleotides match TRBD2. CDR3 sequence: CSARMPTRGVPVSDTQYF. The CDR3 nucleotides read TGCAGTGCCCGCATGCCCACTCGGGGGGTACCGGTGTCCGATACGCAGTATTTT.